This T cell receptor beta chain was sequenced during a study of spatial heterogeneity in lung cancer (dated by TCRdb to about 2019). Some background on the complete study: More beta-chain than alpha-chain transcripts were consistently detected, likely reflecting higher beta-chain transcript abundance. In tumor regions, TCR transcript counts showed a strong correlation with a T cell transcriptional module score derived from matched bulk RNA-seq. In the raw uncorrected reads, each unique combination of TCR and UMI appeared more than ten times on average. In non-small cell lung cancer, the study quantitatively compared TCR alpha and beta repertoires across several tumor regions, matched nontumor lung, and blood. The study linked features of the TCR repertoire to counts of nonsynonymous mutations, which were determined by whole-exome sequencing of tumor tissue. Both alpha and beta chains were TCR-sequenced in samples taken at surgery, namely 220 tumor regions, more than 62 matched nontumor lung samples and about 58 PBMC samples. The paper's findings and limits, for the study overall: The count of ubiquitous expanded TCRs correlated with the count of ubiquitous nonsynonymous mutations, and the count of regional expanded TCRs correlated with the count of regional nonsynonymous mutations. The number of expanded intratumoral alpha and beta TCRs correlated with the tumor nonsynonymous mutation count. TCR-seq was estimated to cover only approximately 6.3% of tumor T cells for alpha chains and about 13% for beta chains. Confirming at a functional level the hypothesis that regional TCRs recognize regional mutations was considered to require additional single-cell paired TCR alpha and beta sequencing.

The time point label for this specimen denotes: sample taken at primary tumor resection. The donors were 70 or so patients from the lung TRACERx cohort who had early-stage, untreated non-small cell lung cancer. TCR sequencing used whole RNA extracted from tumor and nontumor lung tissue, or from cryopreserved PBMC samples, without cell sorting. Only patients for whom sufficient RNA was available from at least two tumor regions were selected for TCR sequencing. A lung pathologist reviewed the tumor and adjacent nontumor lung specimens before the specimens were selected. This clonotype is characterized as medium-sized (0.01 to 0.1%). Its antigen target is currently unknown. The sample holds no much larger clone one base away, and base qualities are not on file. Library prep was done by 5' RACE. The run used a NextSeq 500. To allow correction of PCR and sequencing errors, the TCR library protocol tagged every TCR cDNA molecule with a unique molecular identifier. Per the source publication's procedure: TCR identification, UMI-based error correction and CDR3 extraction were all carried out with Decombinator tools. Expanded TCRs were defined as those above a frequency of 2 per 1,000, corresponding to the top 1% of the tumor frequency distribution. Expanded tumor TCRs were classed as regional if statistically deemed absent (corrected P<0.05) from at least one tumor region, otherwise ubiquitous. Each repertoire was subsampled 100 times to 5,000 TCRs, after which Renyi diversity was computed with the R vegan package. CDR3 similarity networks were constructed using string-kernel similarity of amino acid triplets, with links drawn between CDR3s whose pairwise similarity was above 0.82. TCRdb applied fastp at Q25 and MiXCR to the public reads, then kept only in-frame beta chains. Rows with a matching CDR3 protein are joined into one entry that keeps the most common DNA and genes. V and J calls and clone size were set by TCRdb, not the authors. The sample table holds some 6,000 distinct CDR3 sequences, of which less than 15% were seen once. The biggest ten clones account for approximately 10% of the sample.

Germline trimming amounts to 3 bases on V and 4 bases on J, with 6 as the count of junction bases outside the gene matches. Reading the germline V gene gives CDR1 KGHSH and CDR2 LQKENI. Counted from cysteine to phenylalanine, this CDR3 has 16 amino acids. Only the CDR3 portion is preserved as DNA: 48 bases, with reading frame beginning at the first base. The source material was lung tumor tissue, sampled at surgery. This chain joins TRBV18 to TRBJ2-1; 10 nucleotides in the junction match TRBD2. The clonotype comes from a male donor with early-stage non-small cell lung cancer. The encoded CDR3 is CASSPRTSGEYNEQFF. Read as DNA, the sequence is TGTGCCAGCTCACCTAGGACTAGCGGAGAATACAATGAGCAGTTCTTC.